This T cell receptor (beta chain) was found in a study of identical twins (dated by TCRdb to 2016 to 2017). A note on the overall study: To test whether fetal clonotypes persist, the study used deep sequencing on TCR alpha and beta repertoires from monozygotic twins, unrelated adults of various ages, and cord blood. To rule out contamination, replicate twin experiments were performed at different times with different library preparation protocols.

CDR1 and CDR2 are drawn from the germline V gene: SGHRS, YFSETQ. The cysteine opens and the phenylalanine closes a CDR3 of 15 amino acids. This entry keeps only the CDR3 DNA: 45 bases, framed from base 1. Trimming leaves V shorter by 0 bases and J shorter by 4 bases, with the junction holding 1 base beyond the gene matches. Only healthy Caucasian donors were included. Three pairs of female monozygotic twins, all aged about 18 to 29 years, were included in the twin cohort. Positive isolation kits from Invitrogen were used to isolate CD4+ and CD8+ T cell populations. The library was made by 5' RACE. TCRdb records Illumina HiSeq 2000 as the sequencer. Template switching introduced a universal primer binding site; the final cDNA contained a unique molecular identifier, enabling accurate counting of TCR cDNA molecules. Specific primers in the conserved constant-segment region were used to synthesize first-strand cDNA for TCR alpha and beta chains. To control for contamination, every cDNA library carried two barcodes: a SMART-Mk sample barcode plus Illumina barcodes. TruSeq adapter sequences, together with Illumina sample barcodes, were added in two successive PCR steps. Sequencing of the TCR alpha and beta cDNA libraries was done on the Illumina HiSeq platform using custom primers. Processing in the source paper ran as follows. Raw reads were processed with MiGEC to extract unique molecular identifiers, and MiXCR was used to determine CDR3 positions. For each individual, recombination models were inferred using an EM algorithm with the repgenHMM and IGoR tools. The analysis of shared clonotypes was done with the tcR package in R, with sharing normalized by the product of cloneset sizes. To study raw recombination free of thymic and clonal selection effects, out-of-frame nonproductive sequences were analyzed. The raw public reads went through TCRdb reprocessing: fastp at Q25, MiXCR clone calling, in-frame beta chains kept. Each entry is one CDR3 protein sequence, shown with its most common DNA and genes. None of the V and J calls come from the authors' own analysis; TCRdb made them. This sample comprises approximately 490,000 distinct CDR3 sequences, 20% to 25% of them detected only once. Approximately 0.5% of the sample comes from the top ten.

What the work shows at the level of the full study, not this receptor alone: Abundant cord blood beta clonotypes carried fewer insertions; young adult naive repertoires showed a weaker similar trend, while memory repertoires showed none. In monozygotic twins, out-of-frame TCR alpha sharing was systematically underestimated by recombination models, although the models agreed with sharing between unrelated individuals. Zero-insertion analyses could be partly confounded by invariant T cells such as MAIT and iNKT, though diverse VJ usage argued against such confounding for most clonotypes. Out-of-frame TCR alpha sequences shared between twins showed an excess of low generation-probability sequences compared with coincidental sharing between unrelated individuals. A weaker excess of twin sharing was found in beta out-of-frame sequences because the signal-to-noise ratio was lowered by fewer shared sequences. Because the same donors could not be followed over many years, the conclusions relied on cross-sectional statistical analysis.

A remark on this clonotype: Its antigen remains undetermined. Base qualities are not provided; no much larger clone lies one nucleotide away.

The sample was also reused in another study, on yellow fever vaccine responses in identical twins. The second publication reports: According to the authors, the vaccine-induced T cell response in identical twins seemed to be partly convergent and partly specific to each individual. The study precisely tracked vaccine-responding T cell clones in identical twins.

The rearranged chain carries TRBV5-1 and TRBJ2-1; 10 middle bases align to TRBD1. This clonotype originated in a woman aged 18-29 years in good health. The sequencing input was CD4+ T cells sorted from blood. The CDR3 sequence is CASSLGDRGYNEQFF. The bases are TGCGCCAGCAGCTTGGGGGACAGGGGTTACAATGAGCAGTTCTTC.